The present T cell receptor (beta chain) was sequenced within a study of blood T cells in healthy people across ages. A second PCR, run for 7 to 11 cycles, used a sample-barcoded 5' primer plus a J-beta primer mix. In TCRdb, the 5' RACE reads were re-called with MiXCR into one record per CDR3 protein. The sample yields 780,000 or so distinct CDR3 sequences, 56% seen once. This clonotype has only a few counts. This CDR3 contains 15 residues. The V and J ends lost 2 bases and 0 bases respectively, with 11 bases between them. Germline V CDR1 and CDR2: LGHNA, YNFKEQ. The receptor was derived from a man in his forties or fifties in good health. The sequencing input was blood. The chain links TRBV4-2 to TRBJ2-7, with D possibly TRBD1 on 7 matching bases. The chain's CDR3 is CASSQRQGLSYEQYF. CDR3 in DNA: TGTGCCAGCAGCCAACGACAGGGACTCTCCTACGAGCAGTACTTC.